Following are 9 T cell receptor beta chains from one sample sequenced in a study of blood T cell repertoires in COVID-19. Sequenced by immunoSEQ multiplex PCR; TCRdb stores in-frame clones only, minus some. This repertoire shows some 250,000 clones, around 90% found once; its top ten account for more than 0.95%. What was sequenced was peripheral blood. These receptors originate from a woman between 40 and 50 years old who had recovered from COVID-19.

The rearrangement uses TRBV27 and TRBJ2-7; 7 bases line up with TRBD1. Per the germline V gene, CDR1 is MNHEY and CDR2 is SMNVEV (reference sequence). With 5 bases clipped from V and 3 bases from J, the junction kept 1 base outside the gene matches. CDR3 length: 12 residues. In DNA, the CDR3 is TGTGCCAGCAGTAGACAGGGCTACGAGCAGTACTTC. Translation gives CASSRQGYEQYF.

V and J are TRBV6-5 and TRBJ2-3; 8 bases line up with TRBD2. Germline V gene sequence: CDR1 MNHEY, CDR2 SVGAGI. The length of the CDR3 is 14 residues. V gave up 5 bases and J gave up 5 bases; unmatched junction bases: 6. The DNA for the CDR3 is TGTGCCAGCAGTCCACGACTAGCGCAAGATACGCAGTATTTT. Its translation: CASSPRLAQDTQYF.

The chain is built from TRBV30 and TRBJ1-1; 9 bases are a match to TRBD1. V shed 5 bases, J shed 5 bases, and the junction held 3 bases outside the gene matches. The germline gives CDR1 GTSNPN, CDR2 SVGIG (reference sequence). CDR3 length: 12 amino acids. DNA of the CDR3: TGTGCCTGGCACAGGGGGCAAACTGAAGCTTTCTTT. Translating it yields CAWHRGQTEAFF.

This chain connects TRBV6-4 to TRBJ2-7; TRBD2 is a possible D gene (5 bases). The CDR3 loop spans 14 amino acids. The V gene lost 0 bases and the J gene lost 6 bases, with 12 bases spanning the gap. CDR1 MRHNA and CDR2 SNTAGT come from the germline V gene. CDR3 sequence reads: CASSDSGGPGEQYV. For the CDR3, the DNA is TGTGCCAGCAGTGACTCGGGCGGGCCAGGCGAGCAGTACGTC.

A single count supports this clone. The V call is TRBV14, the J call TRBJ2-5; D possibly corresponds to TRBD1 (5 bases). V lost 10 bases to trimming and J lost 2 bases, with 20 bases between them. The CDR3 consists of 15 residues. Germline values: CDR1 SGHDN, CDR2 FVKESK. This CDR3 is CAITVAGPKQETQYF. The CDR3 bases are TGTGCCATCACTGTAGCAGGGCCAAAACAAGAGACCCAGTACTTC.

This chain joins TRBV5-5 and TRBJ2-3; TRBD1 agrees at 11 bases. The CDR3 has 16 amino acids. Germline-derived CDR1 and CDR2 are SGHKS and YYEKEE (reference sequence). With 6 bases clipped from V and 8 bases from J, the junction kept 14 bases outside the gene matches. CDR3 residues: CASTRGGTGGLGTQYF. The CDR3 DNA reads as TGTGCCAGCACCCGGGGTGGGACAGGGGGATTGGGTACGCAGTATTTT. Full variable domain (outside the CDR3, taken from reference TRBV5-5 and TRBJ2-3): DAGVTQSPTHLIKTRGQQVTLRCSPISGHKSVSWYQQVLGQGPQFIFQYYEKEERGRGNFPDRFSARQFPNYSSELNVNALLLGDSALYLCASTRGGTGGLGTQYFGPGTRLTVL.

The chain is built from TRBV5-1 and TRBJ2-1, with TRBD2 matching 12 bases. J lost 2 bases, V lost 2 bases, and 11 bases had no gene match. CDR1 and CDR2 (germline): SGHRS, YFSETQ. This CDR3 region has 19 residues. This CDR3 reads CASSFGGLAGGKPYNEQFF. For the CDR3, the DNA is TGCGCCAGCAGCTTCGGGGGGCTAGCGGGAGGGAAACCCTACAATGAGCAGTTCTTC.

A single count supports this clone. The chain combines TRBV7-9 with TRBJ1-2; 8 bases line up with TRBD1. J gave up 2 bases and V 1 base, and 9 bases lay outside the gene matches. This CDR3 spans 17 amino acids. Germline V CDR1 and CDR2: SEHNR, FQNEAQ (reference sequence). The CDR3 loop reads CASSLGAGGGRNYGYTF. CDR3 DNA: TGTGCCAGCAGCTTAGGGGCAGGGGGCGGTAGAAACTATGGCTACACCTTC. The complete variable domain, with remaining parts taken from reference TRBV7-9 and TRBJ1-2, reads DTGVSQNPRHKITKRGQNVTFRCDPISEHNRLYWYRQTLGQGPEFLTYFQNEAQLEKSRLLSDRFSAERPKGSFSTLEIQRTEQGDSAMYLCASSLGAGGGRNYGYTFGSGTRLTVV.

This chain uses TRBV3-1 (or the pseudogene TRBV3-2) with TRBJ1-1; 7 bases are shared with TRBD1. The CDR3 length is 12 residues. Germline values: CDR1 LGHDT, CDR2 YNNKEL (reference sequence). The ends lost 2 bases at V and 14 bases at J; junction bases unmatched: 8. The CDR3 sequence: CASSQPTGQVFF. The CDR3 nucleotides read TGTGCCAGCAGCCAACCGACAGGGCAAGTATTCTTT.